This T cell receptor (beta chain) was documented in a study of beta chain features in type 1 diabetes. Background on the study: Patients and healthy donors were similar in age, gender and cell yields. Sorted cells numbering under 110 million were examined across all samples.

V was cut by 5 bases and J by 2 bases, with 13 bases left in between. CDR1 and CDR2 from the germline V gene are SGHAT and FQNNGV. The CDR3 totals 14 residues. The investigators reverse transcribed all of the isolated RNA, so they sequenced expressed TCRB transcripts. The method was immunoSEQ multiplex PCR; TCRdb's version includes in-frame clones alone and lacks a portion of them. The table includes approximately 600,000 clones, 9.5% to 15% detected once. Study-wide results and limits: TCRB CDR3s were moderately but significantly shorter in Type 1 diabetes patients in all four CD4+ subsets. Naive, central memory and regulatory TCRB repertoires appeared more similar among patients than healthy donors.

Note on this clone: As yet, its antigen is unknown.

This TCR came from a man aged 25 to 45 with type 1 diabetes. This rearrangement joins TRBV11-2 to TRBJ2-7, with D uncertain. Sequenced sample: naive CD4+ T cells from blood. The CDR3 region is CASSRVGETYEQYF. CDR3 sequence (DNA): TGTGCCAGCAGCCGAGTTGGGGAAACCTACGAGCAGTACTTC.